One TCR beta chain is described in this entry. What it recognizes is unknown. The V gene's germline CDR1 is SQVTM and CDR2 ANQGSEA. V shed 6 bases and J 4 bases; nucleotides not matched to a gene: 1. The CDR3 consists of 12 residues. These data belong to a study of T cells in narcolepsy. General observations from the study: Autoreactive clonotypes reportedly recurred in blood of same and different patients, not controls.

The protocol was immunoSEQ multiplex PCR, while the TCRdb copy is restricted to in-frame clones and leaves out a portion. The sample contains tens of thousands of clones, over 65% of which appear only once. The sequencing sample was made of memory (CD45RA-) CD4+ T cells from blood. This receptor was identified in a human donor in good health. This chain joins TRBV29-1 and TRBJ2-3, with 10 bases identical to TRBD2. The DNA of the CDR3 is TGCAGCGTGGGGACTAGCGCAGATACGCAGTATTTT. Translation gives CSVGTSADTQYF.